Listed below are T cell receptor beta chains from one sample, sequenced in a study of cytomegalovirus exposure and HLA in healthy donors. Clones were sequenced by immunoSEQ multiplex PCR, and TCRdb holds only the in-frame ones, with some missing. The sample contains approximately 240,000 clones, more than 75% of which appear only once. The sample taken for sequencing was PBMCs. These receptors came from a woman aged 40-49 years in good health and CMV-seropositive. The CDR3 runs from the conserved cysteine through the conserved F or W. The order of the fields is CDR3 protein, J gene, V gene.

CASSYAGGTIYEQFF,TRBJ2-1,TRBV7-9
CSSSSREASSYNSPLHF,TRBJ1-6,TRBV7-9
CASRGQPNTGELFF,TRBJ2-2,TRBV6-5
CASSLATTAATYEQYF,TRBJ2-7,TRBV7-9
CASRDRAGGFF,TRBJ2-1,TRBV6-6
CASSVDRVNEKLFF,TRBJ1-4,TRBV11-2
CASSAGRRETQYF,TRBJ2-5,TRBV9
CSVMNRGVSGANVLTF,TRBJ2-6,TRBV29-1
CASSFESLYGYTF,TRBJ1-2,TRBV5-1
CAISYHLAGRDNEQFF,TRBJ2-1,TRBV10-3
CAWRRGLGNTGELFF,TRBJ2-2,TRBV30
CASSSGGGTVGQPQHF,TRBJ1-5,TRBV11-2
CASSPTTGSYYGYTF,TRBJ1-2,TRBV6-6
CAWSVGLRGGINSPLHF,TRBJ1-6,TRBV30
CASAREGGNTEAFF,TRBJ1-1,TRBV5-1
CSSSLGGTDYGYTF,TRBJ1-2,TRBV7-9
CAGQFRHHYTTSGGSGSYEQYF,TRBJ2-7,TRBV10-1
CASSKDRGNTEAFF,TRBJ1-1,TRBV19
CASSFDGDRVTDTQYF,TRBJ2-3,TRBV11-2
CASSQDRRQGAAEAFF,TRBJ1-1,TRBV4-3
CASSEGGDSPLHF,TRBJ1-6,TRBV6-1
CASSFSSGGSDTQYF,TRBJ2-3,TRBV5-1
CASSVGGGDGDTIYF,TRBJ1-3,TRBV9
CAISDPTRAGVANIQYF,TRBJ2-4,TRBV10-3
CASSQGTSGGAYNEQFF,TRBJ2-1,TRBV4-1
CASSDVAGRNNEQFF,TRBJ2-1,TRBV9
CASSGTRNTGELFF,TRBJ2-2,TRBV2
CASSLERSYEQYF,TRBJ2-7,TRBV13
CASSESRMRQGYEQYF,TRBJ2-7,TRBV2
CASSLEGQGAHRTQYF,TRBJ2-5,TRBV7-8
CASSTRDTSYEQYF,.,TRBV5-4
CASIDTGTVNEKLFF,TRBJ1-4,TRBV6-5
CASSSRTGSYEQYF,TRBJ2-7,TRBV18
CASSDRGAGEDTQYF,TRBJ2-3,TRBV9
CASSLSRTGSYGYTF,TRBJ1-2,TRBV27
CASSLDGGPSTDTQYF,TRBJ2-3,TRBV5-1
CASSPPLTSGTNEQFF,TRBJ2-1,TRBV7-9
CASSEGGDYGYTF,TRBJ1-2,TRBV11-2
CASSQGGYEQYF,TRBJ2-7,TRBV7-3
CAIRRTGSTEAFF,TRBJ1-1,TRBV10-3
CAWSGSRVDQPQHF,TRBJ1-5,TRBV30
CASSSRLAPETQYF,TRBJ2-5,TRBV4-2
CASSLRGGAGAGYTF,TRBJ1-2,TRBV27
CATSSGLAGGPYEQYF,TRBJ2-7,TRBV15
CASSKGGGVGANVLTF,TRBJ2-6,TRBV7-9
CASSPQNYEQYF,TRBJ2-7,TRBV7-9
CASSPDRSTDTQYF,TRBJ2-3,TRBV7-3
CASSPRLGTGWATNEKLFF,TRBJ1-4,TRBV9
CARRLRTSGRGWDDEQFF,TRBJ2-1,TRBV6-8
CASGSGNTEAFF,TRBJ1-1,TRBV28
CASSIDRGNQPQHF,TRBJ1-5,TRBV19
CASSLGPSGGTLQYF,TRBJ2-4,TRBV5-1
CASSLRAGGGPPGELFF,TRBJ2-2,TRBV7-2
CASSEAVLGREQFF,TRBJ2-1,TRBV6-1
CASSPATSGTGELFF,TRBJ2-2,TRBV2
CAWSAAGYSGNTIYF,TRBJ1-3,TRBV30
CASRRSGDSYNEQFF,TRBJ2-1,TRBV7-8